This T cell receptor (beta chain) was sequenced in a study of shared T cell receptors in the human thymus. The table came from immunoSEQ multiplex PCR; TCRdb's copy has only in-frame clones and leaves some out. The sample includes hundreds of thousands of clones, around 95% of them seen just once. CDR1 is KGHSH and CDR2 is LQKENI in the germline V gene. Trimming took 6 bases from V and 8 from J; bases not matched to a gene: 12. This CDR3 contains 15 residues. Sequencing was done on a sample of thymocytes. The genes are TRBV18 and TRBJ2-1, with 8 bases identical to TRBD2. The receptor was isolated from a human donor. The CDR3 nucleotides read TGTGCCAGCTCCCGTGGCGGGAGGATTGGCGATGAGCAGTTCTTC. It yields the protein CASSRGGRIGDEQFF.